This T cell receptor (beta chain) originates from a study of CD8 T cells in ankylosing spondylitis. Study-level points and caveats: Before this, some motif variants had been reported in reactive arthritis synovial fluid and blood. CD8+ cells made up the disease-linked clones, which were relatively rare in peripheral blood. A TCR beta motif made of under 10 highly homologous variants seemed typical of ankylosing spondylitis blood. Researchers reportedly found disease-linked clones significantly enriched in matched ankylosing spondylitis synovial fluid.

V lost 0 bases and J 2 bases, leaving 13 bases between the germline ends. The CDR3 spans 16 residues. Germline loops: CDR1 MNHEY, CDR2 SVGAGI. MiXCR was run by TCRdb on the 5' RACE reads, yielding one entry per CDR3 protein. The top ten hold 15% to 20% of the sample, which has 190,000 or so distinct CDR3 sequences, about 13% seen once. A remark on this clonotype: The antigen remains unidentified.

This sequence originates from a male donor with ankylosing spondylitis or in good health (not recorded which). Sample: blood, either unsorted or a sorted T cell fraction (not recorded which). The J gene is TRBJ1-2, the V gene TRBV6-5; the D is unclear. CDR3 in amino acids: CASSYSWTNLNYGYTF. The CDR3 DNA sequence: TGTGCCAGCAGTTACTCGTGGACTAATCTAAACTATGGCTACACCTTC.